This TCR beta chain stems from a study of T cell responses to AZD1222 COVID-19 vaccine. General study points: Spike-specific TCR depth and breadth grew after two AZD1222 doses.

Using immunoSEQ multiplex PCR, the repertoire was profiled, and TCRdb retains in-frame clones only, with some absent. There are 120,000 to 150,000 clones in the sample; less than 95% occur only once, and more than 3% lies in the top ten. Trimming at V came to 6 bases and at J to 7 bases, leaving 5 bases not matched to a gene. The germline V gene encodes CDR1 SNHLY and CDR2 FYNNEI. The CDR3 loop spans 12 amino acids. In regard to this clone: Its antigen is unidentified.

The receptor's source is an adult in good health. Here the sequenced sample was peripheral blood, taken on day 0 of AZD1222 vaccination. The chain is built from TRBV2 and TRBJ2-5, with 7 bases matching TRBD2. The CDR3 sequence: CASRGGDRTQYF. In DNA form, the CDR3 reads TGTGCCAGCAGGGGAGGGGATAGGACCCAGTACTTC.